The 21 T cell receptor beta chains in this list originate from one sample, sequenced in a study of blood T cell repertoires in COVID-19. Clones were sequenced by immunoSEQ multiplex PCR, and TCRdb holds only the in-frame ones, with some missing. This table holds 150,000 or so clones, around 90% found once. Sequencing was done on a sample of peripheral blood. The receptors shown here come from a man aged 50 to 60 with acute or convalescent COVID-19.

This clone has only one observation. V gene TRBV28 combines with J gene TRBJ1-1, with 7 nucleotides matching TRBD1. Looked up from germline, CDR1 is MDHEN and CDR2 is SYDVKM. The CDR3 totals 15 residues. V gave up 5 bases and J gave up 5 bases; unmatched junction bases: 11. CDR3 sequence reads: CASSPPRGQRTEAFF. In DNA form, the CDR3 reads TGTGCCAGCAGTCCGCCGAGGGGACAGAGGACTGAAGCTTTCTTT.

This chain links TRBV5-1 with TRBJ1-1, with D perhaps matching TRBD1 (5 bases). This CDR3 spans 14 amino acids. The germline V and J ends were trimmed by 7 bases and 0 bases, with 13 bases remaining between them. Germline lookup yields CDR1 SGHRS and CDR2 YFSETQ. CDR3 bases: TGCGCCAGCTCCCTTCAGGGCGTGAACACTGAAGCTTTCTTT. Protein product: CASSLQGVNTEAFF.

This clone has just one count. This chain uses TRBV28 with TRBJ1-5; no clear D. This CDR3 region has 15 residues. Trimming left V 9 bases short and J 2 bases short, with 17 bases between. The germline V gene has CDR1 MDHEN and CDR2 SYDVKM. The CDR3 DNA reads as TGTGCCAGTCAGGCCGGGAATCTCGGCAATCAGCCCCAGCATTTT. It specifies CASQAGNLGNQPQHF.

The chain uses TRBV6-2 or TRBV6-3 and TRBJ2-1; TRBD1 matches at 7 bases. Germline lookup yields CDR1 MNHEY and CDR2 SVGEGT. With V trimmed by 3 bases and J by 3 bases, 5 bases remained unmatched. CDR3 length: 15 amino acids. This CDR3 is CASSYGQDLYNEQFF. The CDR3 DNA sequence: TGTGCCAGCAGTTATGGACAGGACCTCTACAATGAGCAGTTCTTC.

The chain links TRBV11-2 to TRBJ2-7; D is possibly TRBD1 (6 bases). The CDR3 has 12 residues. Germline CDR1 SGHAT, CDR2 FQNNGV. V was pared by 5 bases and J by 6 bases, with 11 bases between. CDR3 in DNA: TGTGCCAGCAGCCGAGACAGGTTCGAGCAGTACTTC. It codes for CASSRDRFEQYF. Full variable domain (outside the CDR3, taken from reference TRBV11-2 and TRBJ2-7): EAGVAQSPRYKIIEKRQSVAFWCNPISGHATLYWYQQILGQGPKLLIQFQNNGVVDDSQLPKDRFSAERLKGVDSTLKIQPAKLEDSAVYLCASSRDRFEQYFGPGTRLTVT.

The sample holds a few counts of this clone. CDR3 sequence reads: CAISGVRSSGAYEQYV. CDR3 sequence (DNA): TGTGCCATCAGTGGGGTTCGGTCTAGCGGGGCTTACGAGCAGTACGTC. The rearrangement links TRBV10-3 to TRBJ2-7, with 9 nucleotides matching TRBD2. Germline CDR1 reads ENHRY; CDR2 reads SYGVKD. The J segment lost 4 bases and the V segment lost 4 bases, leaving 11 bases of the junction unmatched. This CDR3 has 16 amino acids.

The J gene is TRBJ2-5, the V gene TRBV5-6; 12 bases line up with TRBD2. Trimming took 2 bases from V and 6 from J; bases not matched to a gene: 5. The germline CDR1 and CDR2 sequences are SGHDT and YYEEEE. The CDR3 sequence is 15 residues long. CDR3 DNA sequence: TGTGCCAGCAGCTTCCTAACTAGCGGGGGGAAGACCCAGTACTTC. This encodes CASSFLTSGGKTQYF.

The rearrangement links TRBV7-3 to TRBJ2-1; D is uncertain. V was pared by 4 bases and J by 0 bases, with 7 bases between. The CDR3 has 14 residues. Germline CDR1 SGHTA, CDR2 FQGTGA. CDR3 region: CASSSTGSYNEQFF. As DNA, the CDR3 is TGTGCCAGCAGCTCGACGGGCTCCTACAATGAGCAGTTCTTC.

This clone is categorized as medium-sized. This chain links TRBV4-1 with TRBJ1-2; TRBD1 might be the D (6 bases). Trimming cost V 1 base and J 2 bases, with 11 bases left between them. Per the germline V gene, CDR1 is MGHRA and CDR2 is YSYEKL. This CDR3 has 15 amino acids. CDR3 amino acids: CASSQVVQGNYGYTF. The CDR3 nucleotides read TGCGCCAGCAGCCAAGTGGTGCAGGGGAACTATGGCTACACCTTC.

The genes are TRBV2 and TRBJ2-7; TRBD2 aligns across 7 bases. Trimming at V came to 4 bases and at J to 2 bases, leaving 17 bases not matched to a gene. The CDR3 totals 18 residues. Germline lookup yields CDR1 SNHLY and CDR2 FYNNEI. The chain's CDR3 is CASSGVAARGRFTYEQYF. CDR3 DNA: TGTGCCAGCAGTGGAGTTGCGGCGCGGGGGAGGTTTACCTACGAGCAGTACTTC.

The CDR3 spells CASSPGQGANEQFF. CDR3 coding DNA: TGTGCCAGCTCACCCGGACAGGGGGCAAATGAGCAGTTCTTC. V and J are TRBV18 and TRBJ2-1; TRBD1 matches at 11 bases. The J segment lost 7 bases and the V segment lost 3 bases, leaving 2 bases of the junction unmatched. Germline CDR1 reads KGHSH; CDR2 reads LQKENI. There are 14 residues in the CDR3.

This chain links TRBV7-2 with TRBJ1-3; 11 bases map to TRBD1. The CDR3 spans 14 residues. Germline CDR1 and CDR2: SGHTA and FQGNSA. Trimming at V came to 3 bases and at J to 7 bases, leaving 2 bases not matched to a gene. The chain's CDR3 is CASSFGTGGNTIYF. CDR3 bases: TGTGCCAGCAGCTTTGGGACAGGGGGTAACACCATATATTTT.

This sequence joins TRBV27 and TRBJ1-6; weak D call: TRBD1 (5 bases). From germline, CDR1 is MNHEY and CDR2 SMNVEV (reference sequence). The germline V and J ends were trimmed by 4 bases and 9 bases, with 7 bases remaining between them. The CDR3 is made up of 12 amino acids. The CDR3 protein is CASSSRGSPLHF. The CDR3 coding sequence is TGTGCCAGCAGTTCTAGGGGTTCACCCCTCCACTTT.

The CDR3 sequence: CATSRGRLMNTEAFF. DNA for the CDR3: TGTGCCACCAGCAGAGGCAGACTCATGAACACTGAAGCTTTCTTT. V is TRBV15 and J is TRBJ1-1; no clear D. The CDR3 covers 15 residues. Trimming removed 1 base from V and 0 bases from J, with 9 bases in between. CDR1 and CDR2 from the germline V gene are LNHNV and YYDKDF (reference sequence).

The CDR3 DNA reads as TGTGCCAGCAGTTTCTCTGCTAACTATGGCTACACCTTC. As protein: CASSFSANYGYTF. The J gene is TRBJ1-2, the V gene TRBV12-3 or TRBV12-4; unclear D gene. The CDR3 consists of 13 residues. V lost 3 bases and J 0 bases, leaving 5 bases between the germline ends.

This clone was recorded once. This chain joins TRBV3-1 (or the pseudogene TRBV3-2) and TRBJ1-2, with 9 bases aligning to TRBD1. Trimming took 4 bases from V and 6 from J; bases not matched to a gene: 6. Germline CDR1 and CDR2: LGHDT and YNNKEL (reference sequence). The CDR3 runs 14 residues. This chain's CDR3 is CASSRGQGKDGYTF. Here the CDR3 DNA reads TGTGCCAGCAGCCGGGGACAGGGAAAAGATGGCTACACCTTC.

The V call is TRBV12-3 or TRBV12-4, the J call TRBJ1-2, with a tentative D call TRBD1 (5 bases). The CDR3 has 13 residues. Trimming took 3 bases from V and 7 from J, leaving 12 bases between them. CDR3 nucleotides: TGTGCCAGCAGTTTGCCGGCAGGGTTTGGCTACACCTTC. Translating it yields CASSLPAGFGYTF.

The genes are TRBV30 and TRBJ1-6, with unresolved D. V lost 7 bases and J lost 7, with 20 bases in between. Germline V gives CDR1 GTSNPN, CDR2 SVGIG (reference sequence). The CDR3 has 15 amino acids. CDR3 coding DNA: TGTGCCTCGAACCTCCGGGGAGGGAAAAATTCACCCCTCCACTTT. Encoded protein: CASNLRGGKNSPLHF. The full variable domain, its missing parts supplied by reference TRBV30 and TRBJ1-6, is SQTIHQWPATLVQPVGSPLSLECTVEGTSNPNLYWYRQAAGRGLQLLFYSVGIGQISSEVPQNLSASRPQDRQFILSSKKLLLSDSGFYLCASNLRGGKNSPLHFGNGTRLTVT.

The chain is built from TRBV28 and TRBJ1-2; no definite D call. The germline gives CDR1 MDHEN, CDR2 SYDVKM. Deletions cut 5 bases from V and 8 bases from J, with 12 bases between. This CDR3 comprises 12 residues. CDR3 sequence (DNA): TGTGCCAGCAGTCCTTACAGTGTCGGCTACACCTTC. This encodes CASSPYSVGYTF.

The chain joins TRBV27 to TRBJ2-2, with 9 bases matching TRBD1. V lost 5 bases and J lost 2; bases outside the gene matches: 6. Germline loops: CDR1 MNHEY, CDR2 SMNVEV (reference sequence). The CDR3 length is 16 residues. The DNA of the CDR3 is TGTGCCAGCAGTGGTGGGACAGGGATAAACACCGGGGAGCTGTTTTTT. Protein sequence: CASSGGTGINTGELFF.

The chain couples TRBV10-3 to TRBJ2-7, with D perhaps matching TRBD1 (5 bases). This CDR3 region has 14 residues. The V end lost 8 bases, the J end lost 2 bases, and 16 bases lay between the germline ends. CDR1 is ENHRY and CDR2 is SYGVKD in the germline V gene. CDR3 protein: CAIGSGDSPYEQYF. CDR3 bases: TGTGCCATCGGGTCCGGCGACAGCCCCTACGAGCAGTACTTC.